There are a few counts of the clone carrying this T cell receptor beta chain. The antigen is undetermined. This sample stems from a study of shared clonotypes between healthy human individuals. The study, taken as a whole, reports: The study found lower generation probabilities in non-shared clonotypes than in those shared by all four donors.

Germline-derived CDR1 and CDR2 are SNHLY and FYNNEI. This CDR3 has 15 amino acids. The V and J ends lost 5 bases and 1 base, in that order; junction bases with no gene match: 7. Sequenced by immunoSEQ multiplex PCR; TCRdb stores in-frame clones only, minus some. The table records 850,000 to 1,200,000 clones, 75% of them present only once. The rearrangement uses TRBV2 and TRBJ2-5, with 7 bases aligning to TRBD2. This receptor was identified in a man aged 18 to 30 in good health. The sequencing input was memory CD4+ T cells sorted from blood. As for subset: CD45RA-negative fraction. DNA of the CDR3: TGTGCCAGCAGTCCAGCGGGAAGTCGCCAAGAGACCCAGTACTTC. Translated: CASSPAGSRQETQYF.